These 10 T cell receptor beta chains came from one sample sequenced in a study of T cells after yellow fever vaccination. TCRdb reprocessed the 5' RACE reads with MiXCR, giving one entry per CDR3 protein. The sample yields 5,000 or so distinct CDR3 sequences, under 8.5% seen once. Sequencing was performed on PBMCs, either bulk or a sorted T-cell subset (CD4+, CD8+, memory, or dextramer-sorted; not recorded which), taken approximately 15 days after the first yellow fever vaccination. These receptors all stem from a man in his late teens or twenties who received the YFV17D yellow fever vaccine.

Comments on this clonotype: This sequence may be a read error, since a much larger clone differs from it by one base. This CDR3 is missing its conserved last phenylalanine or tryptophan, likely due to a read error. The CDR3 sequence is CASRRTPNTEAFS. In DNA, the CDR3 is TGTGCCAGCCGGCGGACCCCGAACACTGAAGCTTTCTCT. This sequence joins TRBV6-1 and TRBJ1-1; no clear D gene. There are 13 residues in the CDR3. In germline, CDR1 is MNHNS, CDR2 SASEGT. The V gene lost 8 bases and the J gene lost 1 base, with 11 bases spanning the gap.

This clonotype was detected ten times or more. The junction differs from germline at one of its ends, possibly a read error. V is TRBV20-1 and J is TRBJ2-4; 9 nucleotides align to TRBD2. This CDR3 spans 15 amino acids. CDR1 DFQATT and CDR2 SNEGSKA come from the germline V gene (reference sequence). The CDR3 nucleotides are TGCAGTGCCGTTAGCGGGGGCGGTGCCAAAAGCATTCAGTACTTC. Its translation is CSAVSGGGAKSIQYF.

This clonotype was counted ten times or more. This chain's CDR3 is CASSEKDYWGDEQYF. The CDR3 DNA sequence: TGCGCCAGCAGTGAAAAGGACTATTGGGGGGACGAGCAGTACTTC. The chain combines TRBV10-2 with TRBJ2-7, with a tentative D call TRBD2 (6 bases). Germline loops: CDR1 WSHSY, CDR2 SAAADI. Trimming left V 3 bases short and J 5 bases short, with 17 bases between. CDR3 size: 15 residues.

This clonotype was seen ten or more times. The chain employs TRBV27 and TRBJ2-7; TRBD1 matches at 10 bases. The CDR3 sequence is 15 residues long. Per the germline V gene, CDR1 is MNHEY and CDR2 is SMNVEV (reference sequence). V shed 3 bases and J 3 bases; nucleotides not matched to a gene: 5. In nucleotides, the CDR3 is TGTGCCAGCAGTTTCGGGACAGGGGCAGACTACGAGCAGTACTTC. Translating it yields CASSFGTGADYEQYF.

This clonotype was counted at least ten times. The chain employs TRBV9 and TRBJ2-1, with 12 bases that match TRBD2. J lost 8 bases, V lost 3 bases, and 3 bases had no gene match. Germline values: CDR1 SGDLS, CDR2 YYNGEE. The CDR3 contains 14 residues. In nucleotides, the CDR3 is TGTGCCAGCAGCGGCCGGACTAGCGGGGATGAGCAGTTCTTC. Residues: CASSGRTSGDEQFF.

This clonotype showed up many times. The V call is TRBV7-8, the J call TRBJ1-5; weak D call: TRBD1 (5 bases). The CDR3 runs 13 residues. The V end was cut by 5 bases, the J end by 5 bases, with 10 bases between. Germline CDR1 SGHVS, CDR2 FQNEAQ. DNA for the CDR3: TGTGCCAGCAGCCTGGACATCGATCAGCCCCAGCATTTT. Protein sequence: CASSLDIDQPQHF.

CDR3 sequence (DNA): TGCGCCAGCAGCCTGGTGGGTAGCTCTGGGGCCAACGTCCTGACTTTC. Amino acids: CASSLVGSSGANVLTF. The chain is built from TRBV4-3 and TRBJ2-6, with D unresolved. The germline V gene has CDR1 LGHNA and CDR2 YSLEER. Trimming took 4 bases from V and 0 from J, leaving 10 bases between them. The CDR3 has 16 residues.

This clonotype was counted ten times or more. This chain joins TRBV28 and TRBJ2-5; 8 positions match TRBD2. The CDR3 consists of 14 residues. V lost 6 bases, J lost 1 base, and 4 bases stayed unmatched. Germline lookup yields CDR1 MDHEN and CDR2 SYDVKM. CDR3 nucleotides: TGTGCCAGCAGGACTAGCGCCTCCCAAGAGACCCAGTACTTC. Its translation: CASRTSASQETQYF.

This clonotype was seen many times. J is TRBJ1-5 and V is TRBV4-1; a weak D match, TRBD1 (5 bases). CDR1 is MGHRA, CDR2 YSYEKL, per germline. V shed 4 bases and J shed 0 bases, with 19 bases lying between them. This CDR3 is 18 amino acids long. CDR3 in DNA: TGCGCCAGCAGCCGGCGGCCAGGACACTACTATAGCAATCAGCCCCAGCATTTT. Translated: CASSRRPGHYYSNQPQHF.

This clonotype was observed many times. The genes are TRBV3-1 and TRBJ2-1, with 8 nucleotides matching TRBD2. The trim removed 0 bases at V and 8 bases at J, leaving 9 bases unmatched. CDR3 length equals 16 residues. The germline V gene has CDR1 LGHDT and CDR2 YNNKEL (reference sequence). CDR3 DNA sequence: TGTGCCAGCAGCCAAGAATCACGGGGGGGTGACGATGAGCAGTTCTTC. This sequence encodes CASSQESRGGDDEQFF.